This T cell receptor (beta chain) originates from a study of blood T cell repertoires in COVID-19. At the level of the study: The samples span acute and convalescent COVID-19 from the United States, Italy and Spain. Sources were T cells, B-cell-depleted T cells, or PBMCs; the material itself was cDNA or gDNA.

CDR1 and CDR2 from the germline V gene are LGHDT and YNNKEL (reference sequence). Trimming cost V 6 bases and J 7 bases; bases outside gene matches: 7. This CDR3 has 14 residues. Original data processing: Nucleated cell counts were estimated from reference gene primer amplification. Here immunoSEQ multiplex PCR was the method, and the copy in TCRdb shows in-frame clones only, minus some. For V, J and clone size, that table is used; D and trimming come from the DNA. The table shows about 140,000 clones, with 88% occurring only once. The sample consisted of peripheral blood. The receptor was derived from a man aged 60-69 years with active or convalescent COVID-19. This chain uses TRBV3-1 (or the pseudogene TRBV3-2) with TRBJ1-5; 9 bases are a match to TRBD1. The DNA for the CDR3 is TGTGCCAGCAGTCGGGACAGGGTGGGACAGCCCCAGCATTTT. Its protein is CASSRDRVGQPQHF.